A single sample gave rise to the 11 T cell receptor beta chains below, sequenced in a study of blood T cell repertoires in COVID-19. Measured with immunoSEQ multiplex PCR; TCRdb has only the in-frame clones, and not every one. This table holds 470,000 or so clones, around nine tenths found once. The specimen sequenced was peripheral blood. These receptors were obtained from a woman in her twenties or thirties with acute or convalescent COVID-19.

The V and J genes are TRBV30 and TRBJ2-7; 9 nucleotides align to TRBD1. Germline V CDR1 and CDR2: GTSNPN, SVGIG (reference sequence). CDR3 size: 13 residues. Losses at the gene ends were 1 base for V and 6 bases for J; bases not matched to a gene: 4. The DNA of the CDR3 is TGTGCCTGGAGTGGGACAGGGGTCACCGAGCAGTACTTC. It encodes CAWSGTGVTEQYF.

This chain connects TRBV7-8 to TRBJ2-1, with 9 bases matching TRBD1. Germline V gene data show CDR1 as SGHVS and CDR2 as FQNEAQ. The CDR3 spans 17 residues. Germline trimming cut 2 bases from V and 6 bases from J; bases unmatched to any gene: 11. CDR3 nucleotide sequence: TGTGCCAGCAGCTTAAACCCCGGGACAGGGACCCTCAATGAGCAGTTCTTC. It yields the protein CASSLNPGTGTLNEQFF.

This chain joins TRBV11-2 and TRBJ1-2, with a possible D match to TRBD1 (5 bases). The CDR3 has 14 amino acids. Germline V lookup: CDR1 SGHAT, CDR2 FQNNGV. The V and J ends lost 5 bases and 5 bases respectively, with 15 bases between them. The CDR3 region has the DNA TGTGCCAGCAGCCCCCTACAGGCGCTATATGGCTACACCTTC. Translating it yields CASSPLQALYGYTF.

This sequence joins TRBV19 and TRBJ1-5, with D maybe TRBD1 (6 bases). V lost 3 bases, J lost 1 base, and 16 bases lay in between. The CDR3 has 17 amino acids. Germline V gene sequence: CDR1 LNHDA, CDR2 SQIVND (reference sequence). Here the CDR3 reads CASSMAGASSSNQPQHF. DNA for the CDR3: TGTGCCAGTAGTATGGCAGGGGCCAGTAGCAGCAATCAGCCCCAGCATTTT.

V gene TRBV30 combines with J gene TRBJ2-1; TRBD2 agrees at 12 bases. Trimming removed 1 base from V and 1 base from J; junction bases left unmatched: 5. Germline V gives CDR1 GTSNPN, CDR2 SVGIG (reference sequence). This CDR3 is 17 amino acids long. DNA of the CDR3: TGTGCCTGGAGTGGACTAGCGGGGGCCATGTCCTACAATGAGCAGTTCTTC. Its protein is CAWSGLAGAMSYNEQFF.

The V and J genes are TRBV3-1 (or the pseudogene TRBV3-2) and TRBJ1-2, with TRBD1 matching 7 bases. CDR1 is LGHDT, CDR2 YNNKEL, per germline (reference sequence). With V trimmed by 3 bases and J by 7 bases, 11 bases remained unmatched. This CDR3 has 15 amino acids. The CDR3 is CASSHVPGRGPGYTF. The CDR3 DNA is TGTGCCAGCAGCCATGTGCCCGGTAGGGGGCCTGGCTACACCTTC.

V is TRBV19 and J is TRBJ2-7, with 9 bases aligning to TRBD1. Unmatched junction bases numbered 12, after V lost 5 bases and J lost 4 bases. The CDR3 consists of 16 residues. Per the germline V gene, CDR1 is LNHDA and CDR2 is SQIVND (reference sequence). The CDR3 sequence is CASSGTHRGRTYEQYF. The CDR3 DNA follows: TGTGCCAGTAGTGGAACCCACAGGGGGCGAACTTACGAGCAGTACTTC.

The chain couples TRBV4-1 to TRBJ1-2; 8 nucleotides agree with TRBD1. Germline CDR1 and CDR2: MGHRA and YSYEKL. V shed 1 base, J shed 4 bases, and the junction held 5 bases outside the gene matches. The CDR3 is made up of 15 amino acids. CDR3 loop: CASSQGTGLGYGYTF. The DNA for the CDR3 is TGCGCCAGCAGCCAAGGGACAGGGCTTGGCTATGGCTACACCTTC.

The chain combines TRBV5-1 with TRBJ2-7, with 8 bases fitting TRBD1. Trimming took 0 bases from V and 1 from J; bases not matched to a gene: 3. Germline lookup yields CDR1 SGHRS and CDR2 YFSETQ. The CDR3 spans 15 residues. This CDR3 is CASSLEQGESYEQYF. The CDR3, as DNA: TGCGCCAGCAGCTTGGAACAGGGGGAGTCCTACGAGCAGTACTTC.

The V call is TRBV4-1, the J call TRBJ1-6, with D perhaps TRBD1 (5 bases). The germline gives CDR1 MGHRA, CDR2 YSYEKL. The CDR3 runs to 15 residues. Trimming cost V 0 bases and J 8 bases, with 11 bases left between them. CDR3 nucleotide sequence: TGCGCCAGCAGCCAAGACAGGGTATCTTATTCACCCCTCCACTTT. Translated: CASSQDRVSYSPLHF.

The V and J genes are TRBV12-3 or TRBV12-4 and TRBJ2-1, with 10 bases fitting TRBD2. V trimming: 6 bases; J trimming: 12 bases; junction bases outside the gene matches: 8. There are 13 residues in the CDR3. CDR3 sequence: CASSQRGGFWQFF. The CDR3 DNA follows: TGTGCCAGCAGCCAGCGGGGGGGATTTTGGCAGTTCTTC.